Listed here are 13 T cell receptor beta chains from one sample, sequenced in a study of cytomegalovirus exposure and HLA in healthy donors. Primers for the PCR totalled 60 Vbeta and 13 Jbeta. The repertoire was sequenced with immunoSEQ multiplex PCR; TCRdb's copy has only in-frame clones and lacks some. The profile shows around 170,000 clones, over 75% of them singletons. The sample comprised PBMCs. All receptors come from a woman aged 25 to 39 in good health and CMV-seronegative.

This clone has just one count. The rearrangement links TRBV10-3 to TRBJ2-5, with 8 bases identical to TRBD1. V shed 6 bases and J 1 base; nucleotides not matched to a gene: 4. The CDR3 spans 14 residues. Germline values: CDR1 ENHRY, CDR2 SYGVKD. CDR3 in DNA: TGTGCCATCAGGGGACAGGACCTCCAAGAGACCCAGTACTTC. Translated, it gives CAIRGQDLQETQYF.

V is TRBV10-1 and J is TRBJ1-1; 9 nucleotides match TRBD1. J was trimmed by 3 bases and V by 2 bases; bases with no gene match: 1. This CDR3 comprises 14 residues. Per the germline V gene, CDR1 is WNHNN and CDR2 is SYGVQD (reference sequence). The CDR3 here is CASSEGTGYTEAFF. The DNA for the CDR3 is TGCGCCAGCAGTGAGGGGACAGGGTACACTGAAGCTTTCTTT.

V is TRBV6-1 and J is TRBJ2-7; D is undetermined. Germline V lookup: CDR1 MNHNS, CDR2 SASEGT. The CDR3 length is 19 residues. V lost 0 bases to trimming and J lost 2 bases, with 23 bases between them. The CDR3 DNA sequence: TGTGCCAGCAGTGAAGCGACTGGAACCGTAGACGCAGACCCCTACGAGCAGTACTTC. This gives the protein CASSEATGTVDADPYEQYF.

This clone was recorded a few times. The rearrangement uses TRBV10-3 and TRBJ1-5; TRBD1 is a possible D gene (5 bases). Germline V gene data show CDR1 as ENHRY and CDR2 as SYGVKD. The CDR3 spans 14 residues. V gave up 9 bases and J gave up 2 bases, with 14 bases separating them. Here the CDR3 reads CAISGGDGNQPQHF. The CDR3 DNA reads TGTGCCATTTCGGGAGGGGATGGCAATCAGCCCCAGCATTTT.

The chain combines TRBV4-3 with TRBJ2-4; 9 bases align to TRBD1. The J segment lost 7 bases and the V segment lost 0 bases, leaving 7 bases of the junction unmatched. Germline values: CDR1 LGHNA, CDR2 YSLEER. This CDR3 region has 16 residues. Written as DNA, the CDR3 is TGCGCCAGCAGCCAAGATCCCAGGGACAGGGTGAACATTCAGTACTTC. Protein: CASSQDPRDRVNIQYF.

V and J are TRBV18 and TRBJ1-1; TRBD1 is a possible D gene (5 bases). This CDR3 has 13 amino acids. Trimming took off 3 bases at V and 1 base at J, with 6 bases between the two ends. In germline, CDR1 is KGHSH, CDR2 LQKENI. CDR3 DNA sequence: TGTGCCAGCTCACCCCAGGGGAACACTGAAGCTTTCTTT. Protein: CASSPQGNTEAFF.

The DNA of the CDR3 is TGTGCCATCAGTACCAGTGTGGGACAGGGGATGATCCAGTACTTC. As protein: CAISTSVGQGMIQYF. V and J are TRBV10-3 and TRBJ2-5; 10 positions match TRBD1. J lost 10 bases, V lost 5 bases, and 13 bases had no gene match. This CDR3 contains 15 residues. CDR1 is ENHRY and CDR2 is SYGVKD in the germline V gene.

This chain connects TRBV6-6 to TRBJ2-3; TRBD2 aligns across 8 bases. Germline assignment: CDR1 MNHNY and CDR2 SVGAGI (reference sequence). V was pared by 2 bases and J by 4 bases, with 2 bases of the junction left unmatched. The CDR3 has 14 amino acids. CDR3 region: CASSYIAGSDTQYF. CDR3 coding DNA: TGTGCCAGCAGTTACATAGCGGGATCAGATACGCAGTATTTT.

The V gene is TRBV10-2, the J gene TRBJ1-1; a possible D gene is TRBD1 (5 bases). Germline CDR1 is WSHSY and CDR2 is SAAADI. The CDR3 runs to 16 residues. Trimming removed 6 bases at V and 4 bases at J, with 21 bases between. CDR3: CASRRQTPDSRTEAFF. The CDR3 DNA sequence: TGCGCCAGCAGACGACAGACACCCGATTCTCGCACTGAAGCTTTCTTT.

The DNA of the CDR3 is TGTGCCAGCAGCTTAGCGCACAGGGACAATGAGCAGTTCTTC. Amino acids: CASSLAHRDNEQFF. This chain uses TRBV11-1 with TRBJ2-1, with a possible D match to TRBD1 (6 bases). V was clipped by 0 bases and J by 5 bases, with 8 bases between them. The CDR3 totals 14 residues. From germline, CDR1 is SGHAT and CDR2 FQDESV (reference sequence).

The rearrangement joins TRBV19 to TRBJ2-1; TRBD2 is a possible D gene (6 bases). Germline CDR1 LNHDA, CDR2 SQIVND (reference sequence). V was clipped by 1 base and J by 0 bases, with 7 bases between them. CDR3 length: 15 amino acids. For the CDR3, the DNA is TGTGCCAGTAGTATAGGTAGCGGCTCCTACAATGAGCAGTTCTTC. Translated: CASSIGSGSYNEQFF.

As regards this clone: The CDR3 does not end in the conserved phenylalanine or tryptophan, so this is likely a read error. The rearrangement links TRBV6-5 to TRBJ1-1; D ambiguous. There are 12 residues in the CDR3. The germline CDR1 and CDR2 sequences are MNHEY and SVGAGI. V dropped 6 bases and J dropped 5 bases, with 10 bases sitting between them. For the CDR3, the DNA is TGTGCCAGCAGAGACACCCATACTGAAGCTTTCGTT. Its protein is CASRDTHTEAFV.

The chain recombines TRBV7-9 with TRBJ2-5; 7 nucleotides align to TRBD1. V shed 5 bases and J 2 bases; nucleotides not matched to a gene: 5. The CDR3 covers 14 residues. The germline CDR1 and CDR2 sequences are SEHNR and FQNEAQ (reference sequence). DNA of the CDR3: TGTGCCAGCAGCCAATGGGACAGACAAGAGACCCAGTACTTC. This codes for CASSQWDRQETQYF.